The entry that follows covers one T cell receptor (beta chain) sequence. The table came from immunoSEQ multiplex PCR; TCRdb's copy has only in-frame clones and leaves some out. The table has some 230,000 clones, 70% to 90% seen once. This entry comes from a study of blood T cell repertoires in COVID-19. CDR1 and CDR2 from the germline V gene are SQVTM and ANQGSEA. This CDR3 comprises 14 residues. Trimming took 3 bases from V and 3 from J; bases not matched to a gene: 5. This sequence was found in a man aged 25 to 40 who had recovered from COVID-19. The chain recombines TRBV29-1 with TRBJ2-7; 10 positions agree with TRBD1. Sequencing used peripheral blood. The chain's CDR3 is CSVESTGGGYEQYF. The CDR3 nucleotides read TGCAGCGTTGAGTCGACAGGGGGCGGCTACGAGCAGTACTTC.